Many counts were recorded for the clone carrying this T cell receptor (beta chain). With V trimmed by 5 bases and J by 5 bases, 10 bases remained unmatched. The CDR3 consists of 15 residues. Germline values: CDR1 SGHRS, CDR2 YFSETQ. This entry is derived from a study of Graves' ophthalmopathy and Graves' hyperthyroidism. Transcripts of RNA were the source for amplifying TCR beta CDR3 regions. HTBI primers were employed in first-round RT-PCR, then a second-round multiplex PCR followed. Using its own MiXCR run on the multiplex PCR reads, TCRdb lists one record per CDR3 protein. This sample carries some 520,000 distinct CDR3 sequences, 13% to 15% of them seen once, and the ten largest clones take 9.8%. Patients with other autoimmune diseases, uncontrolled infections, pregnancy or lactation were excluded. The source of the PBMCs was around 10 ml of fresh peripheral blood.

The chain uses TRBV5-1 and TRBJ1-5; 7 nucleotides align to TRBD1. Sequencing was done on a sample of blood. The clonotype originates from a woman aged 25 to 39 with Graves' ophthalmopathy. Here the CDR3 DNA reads TGCGCCAGCAGGCCGACAGGGTCGGAGGATCAGCCCCAGCATTTT. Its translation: CASRPTGSEDQPQHF.